The 5 T cell receptor beta chains reported below all come from one sample, sequenced in a study of blood T cell repertoires in COVID-19. Produced via immunoSEQ multiplex PCR; TCRdb's table is partial and in-frame only. Of around 220,000 clones listed, approximately 79% are singletons. The sequenced sample was peripheral blood. These receptors were taken from a woman aged 40 to 50 with active or convalescent COVID-19.

V and J are TRBV5-1 and TRBJ1-1, with unresolved D. CDR1 is SGHRS and CDR2 is YFSETQ in the germline V gene. The CDR3 runs to 13 residues. V lost 5 bases, J lost 5 bases, and 13 bases lay in between. CDR3 region: CASSSWTGTEAFF. Here the CDR3 DNA reads TGCGCCAGCAGTTCGTGGACTGGGACTGAAGCTTTCTTT.

V is TRBV19 and J is TRBJ2-3; TRBD2 aligns across 13 bases. Germline CDR1 LNHDA, CDR2 SQIVND (reference sequence). V shed 5 bases, J shed 0 bases, and the junction held 2 bases outside the gene matches. The CDR3 spans 16 residues. The chain's CDR3 is CASSPGLAGSTDTQYF. The DNA for the CDR3 is TGTGCCAGTAGTCCGGGACTAGCGGGGAGCACAGATACGCAGTATTTT.

This clone was seen only once. The chain uses TRBV7-9 and TRBJ2-7, with 9 bases aligning to TRBD1. This CDR3 spans 16 amino acids. Unmatched junction bases numbered 14, after V lost 5 bases and J lost 6 bases. Per germline, CDR1 SEHNR and CDR2 FQNEAQ (reference sequence). CDR3 sequence: CASSRSGTGFRAEQYF. The CDR3 coding sequence is TGTGCCAGCAGCCGATCCGGGACAGGGTTTCGGGCCGAGCAGTACTTC.

There are a few counts of this clone. This sequence joins TRBV5-1 and TRBJ1-1; a weak D match, TRBD1 (5 bases). V was shortened by 4 bases and J by 7 bases, with 17 bases between the two germline ends. Germline V lookup: CDR1 SGHRS, CDR2 YFSETQ. This CDR3 contains 14 residues. CDR3 DNA: TGCGCCAGCAGCCCAGAGCGGGGCACAGATGAAGCTTTCTTT. Translating gives CASSPERGTDEAFF.

The chain recombines TRBV4-1 with TRBJ1-3, with TRBD1 as a possible D gene (5 bases). The V end lost 0 bases, the J end lost 0 bases, and 18 bases lay between the germline ends. CDR1 is MGHRA, CDR2 YSYEKL, per germline. The CDR3 contains 19 residues. Written as DNA, the CDR3 is TGCGCCAGCAGCCAAGATCCAGGGCACAGGCAATACTCTGGAAACACCATATATTTT. Its translation is CASSQDPGHRQYSGNTIYF.